A selection of T cell receptor beta chains follows, all from one sample in a study of shared clonotypes between healthy human individuals. Clones were sequenced by immunoSEQ multiplex PCR, and TCRdb holds only the in-frame ones, with some missing. The data show roughly 1.4 million clones, about 98.5% seen once. The sequenced material came from naive CD4+ T cells sorted from blood. Every receptor here comes from a man in his thirties or forties in good health. Each CDR3 is given with its conserved first and last residue. Fields, in order: V gene, J gene, D gene, clone size, CDR3 DNA, CDR3 protein. A D gene is named only where the DNA matches it firmly. A row's size may be missing; if present it is once, few, many or a size class.

TRBV7-9,TRBJ1-2,-,-,TGTGCCAGCAGCTTAGCCAGGTCAGACATCGAGAGGGGCTACACCTTC,CASSLARSDIERGYTF
TRBV7-6,TRBJ2-1,-,-,TGTGCCAGCAGCTTAGTTCCGGGATCTCCCAATGAGCAGTTCTTC,CASSLVPGSPNEQFF
TRBV28,TRBJ1-2,TRBD1,-,TGTGCCAGCAGGCGGGGACAGGGGGCGTTGGACTATGGCTACACCTTC,CASRRGQGALDYGYTF
TRBV2,TRBJ2-4,TRBD1,-,TGTGCCAGCAGTGAAGTAGACAGGGTTTCAACCAAAAACATTCAGTACTTC,CASSEVDRVSTKNIQYF
TRBV11-2,TRBJ2-7,-,-,TGTGCCAGCAGCCCCCTAAGGGGGTCAGGCTCCTACGAGCAGTACTTC,CASSPLRGSGSYEQYF
TRBV18,TRBJ2-1,TRBD1,-,TGTGCCAGCTCGCAAGGGACAGGGTCCTACAATGAGCAGTTCTTC,CASSQGTGSYNEQFF
TRBV28,TRBJ2-7,-,-,TGTGCCAGCACTCTCCAGGGGTCCTACGAGCAGTACTTC,CASTLQGSYEQYF
TRBV18,TRBJ2-2,-,-,TGTGCCAGCTCACCTCGAGAGGGACAATCGAACACCGGGGAGCTGTTTTTT,CASSPREGQSNTGELFF
TRBV5-1,TRBJ2-7,TRBD2,-,TGCGCCAGCAGCTTGGTGGTAGGAGCGGGAGGTAGGGTCTACGAGCAGTACTTC,CASSLVVGAGGRVYEQYF
TRBV11-2,TRBJ2-1,-,-,TGTGCCAGCAGCCGCCTGGGCGGAAGTTACAATGAGCAGTTCTTC,CASSRLGGSYNEQFF
TRBV5-4,TRBJ2-3,-,-,TGTGCCAGCAGCTTGGGAGGTGTCGCGGGAAACACAGATACGCAGTATTTT,CASSLGGVAGNTDTQYF
TRBV30,TRBJ2-1,-,-,TGTGCCTGGAGTGTAGCGGACTACAATGAGCAGTTCTTC,CAWSVADYNEQFF
TRBV27,TRBJ1-5,-,once,TGTGCCAGCAGTTTATCGGGGTTCCAGCATTTT,CASSLSGFQHF
TRBV2,TRBJ2-7,-,-,TGTGCCAGCAGTGAACAAGGGGTACGCGAGCAGTACTTC,CASSEQGVREQYF
TRBV19,TRBJ1-5,-,-,TGTGCCAGTAGCCCGGGGGGGGTTTTAGTGAAGCCCCAGCATTTT,CASSPGGVLVKPQHF
TRBV4-1,TRBJ2-4,TRBD2,once,TGCGCCAGCAGCCAAGCCCCCCAGACTAGCGGGAGAGCCAAAAACATTCAGTACTTC,CASSQAPQTSGRAKNIQYF
TRBV6-5,TRBJ2-7,-,once,TGTGCCAGCAGTTACTTGTCCGGGACAAAACCCTACGAGCAGTACTTC,CASSYLSGTKPYEQYF
TRBV28,TRBJ2-7,TRBD2,-,TGTGCCAGCAGGGGAAGAGGCGGGAGCTCCTACGAGCAGTACTTC,CASRGRGGSSYEQYF
TRBV7-2,TRBJ1-2,-,-,TGTGCCAGCAGCCTCCAGTTCTCTGGCTACACCTTC,CASSLQFSGYTF
TRBV15,TRBJ1-2,-,-,TGTGCCACCAGCAGAGATACAATGCCCAACTATGGCTACACCTTC,CATSRDTMPNYGYTF
TRBV27,TRBJ2-7,TRBD2,-,TGTGCCAGCAGTCCATCCCCCCTAGCGGGGCGCCGTGGTCTTCCCTACGAGCAGTACTTC,CASSPSPLAGRRGLPYEQYF
TRBV5-1,TRBJ2-7,-,-,TGCGCCAGCAGCTTAGGTGCGCACGAGCAGTACTTC,CASSLGAHEQYF
TRBV6-5,TRBJ2-5,-,-,TGTGCCAGTCGCAACTTAGAGACCCAGTACTTC,CASRNLETQYF
TRBV7-2,TRBJ2-7,TRBD1,-,TGTGCCAGCAGCTTACCAGGGGGACCCTACGAGCAGTACTTC,CASSLPGGPYEQYF
TRBV7-9,TRBJ2-7,TRBD2,-,TGTGCCAGCAGCCCGTTGGCGGGAGGGTCTTACGAGCAGTACTTC,CASSPLAGGSYEQYF
TRBV5-1,TRBJ2-7,-,once,TGCGCCAGCAGCTTGGGGGAAACAGGCTACGAGCAGTACTTC,CASSLGETGYEQYF
TRBV19,TRBJ2-7,TRBD1,-,TGTGCCAGTAGTCCCCTAACCGGGACAGGGCCCGCCGAGCAGTACTTC,CASSPLTGTGPAEQYF